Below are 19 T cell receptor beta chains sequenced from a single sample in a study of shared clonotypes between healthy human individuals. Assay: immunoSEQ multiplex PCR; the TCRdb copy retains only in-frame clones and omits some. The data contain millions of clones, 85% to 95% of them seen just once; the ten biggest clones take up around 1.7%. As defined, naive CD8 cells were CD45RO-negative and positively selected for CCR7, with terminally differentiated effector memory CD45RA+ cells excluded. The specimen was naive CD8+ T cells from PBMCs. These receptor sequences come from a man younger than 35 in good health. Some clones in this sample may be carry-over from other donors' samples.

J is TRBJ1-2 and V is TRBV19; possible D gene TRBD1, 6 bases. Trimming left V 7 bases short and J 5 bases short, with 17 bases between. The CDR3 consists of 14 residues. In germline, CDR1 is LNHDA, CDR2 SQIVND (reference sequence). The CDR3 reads CASKNRDLRYGYTF. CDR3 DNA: TGTGCCAGTAAAAACAGGGATCTTCGGTATGGCTACACCTTC.

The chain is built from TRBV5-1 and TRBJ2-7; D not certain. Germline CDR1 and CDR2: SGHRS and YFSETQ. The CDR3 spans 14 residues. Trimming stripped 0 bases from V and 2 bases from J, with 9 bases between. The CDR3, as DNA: TGCGCCAGCAGCTTGGAAGGGATAGCCTACGAGCAGTACTTC. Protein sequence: CASSLEGIAYEQYF.

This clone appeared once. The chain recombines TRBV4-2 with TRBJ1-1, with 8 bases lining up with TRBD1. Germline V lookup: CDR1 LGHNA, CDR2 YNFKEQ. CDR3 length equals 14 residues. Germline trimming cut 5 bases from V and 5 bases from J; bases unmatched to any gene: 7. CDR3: CASSKQGGWTEAFF. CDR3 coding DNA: TGTGCCAGCAGCAAACAGGGGGGGTGGACTGAAGCTTTCTTT.

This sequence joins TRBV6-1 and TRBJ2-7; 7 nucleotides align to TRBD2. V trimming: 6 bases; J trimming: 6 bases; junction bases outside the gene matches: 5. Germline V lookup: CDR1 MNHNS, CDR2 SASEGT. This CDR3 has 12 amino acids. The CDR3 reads CASRFSSGEQYF. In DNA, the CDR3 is TGTGCCAGCAGGTTTTCTAGCGGCGAGCAGTACTTC.

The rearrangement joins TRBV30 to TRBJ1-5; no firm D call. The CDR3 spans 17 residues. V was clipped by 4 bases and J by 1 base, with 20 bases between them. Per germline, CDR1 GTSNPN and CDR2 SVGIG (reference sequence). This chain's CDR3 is CAWIIPANGGSNQPQHF. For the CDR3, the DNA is TGTGCCTGGATCATCCCGGCGAATGGAGGAAGCAATCAGCCCCAGCATTTT.

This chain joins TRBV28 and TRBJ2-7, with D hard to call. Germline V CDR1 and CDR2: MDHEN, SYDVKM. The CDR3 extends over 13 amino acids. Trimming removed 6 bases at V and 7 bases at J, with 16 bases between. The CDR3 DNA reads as TGTGCCAGCAGCCCCGTTAGGGCGGCAGAGCAGTACTTC. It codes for CASSPVRAAEQYF.

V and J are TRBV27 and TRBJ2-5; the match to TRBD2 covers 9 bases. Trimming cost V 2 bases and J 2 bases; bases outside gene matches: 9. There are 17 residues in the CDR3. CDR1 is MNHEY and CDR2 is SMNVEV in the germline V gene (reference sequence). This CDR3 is CASSLVGLAGFQETQYF. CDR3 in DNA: TGTGCCAGCAGTTTAGTGGGGCTAGCGGGGTTTCAAGAGACCCAGTACTTC.

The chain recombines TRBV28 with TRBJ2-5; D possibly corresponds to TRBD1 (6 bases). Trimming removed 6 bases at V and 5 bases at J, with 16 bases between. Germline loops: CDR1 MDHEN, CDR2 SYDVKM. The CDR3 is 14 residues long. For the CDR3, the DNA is TGTGCCAGCAGCCCTACAGGGCAAGAGGAGACCCAGTACTTC. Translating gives CASSPTGQEETQYF.

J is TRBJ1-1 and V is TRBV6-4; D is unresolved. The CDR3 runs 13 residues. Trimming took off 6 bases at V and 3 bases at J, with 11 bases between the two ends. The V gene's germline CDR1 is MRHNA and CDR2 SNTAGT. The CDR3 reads CASRQSGDTEAFF. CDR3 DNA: TGTGCCAGCAGACAGTCTGGCGACACTGAAGCTTTCTTT.

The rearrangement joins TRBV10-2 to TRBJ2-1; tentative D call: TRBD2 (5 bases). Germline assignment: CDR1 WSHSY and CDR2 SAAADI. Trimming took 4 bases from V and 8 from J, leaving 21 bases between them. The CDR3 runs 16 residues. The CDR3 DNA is TGCGCCAGCAGTGGACTATCTCTTCGGTTTGTCGATGAGCAGTTCTTC. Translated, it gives CASSGLSLRFVDEQFF.

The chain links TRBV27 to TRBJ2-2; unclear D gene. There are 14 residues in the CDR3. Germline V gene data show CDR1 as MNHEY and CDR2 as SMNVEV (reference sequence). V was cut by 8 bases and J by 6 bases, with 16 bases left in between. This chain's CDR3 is CASGDLQGPGELFF. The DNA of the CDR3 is TGTGCCAGCGGAGACCTCCAAGGACCCGGGGAGCTGTTTTTT.

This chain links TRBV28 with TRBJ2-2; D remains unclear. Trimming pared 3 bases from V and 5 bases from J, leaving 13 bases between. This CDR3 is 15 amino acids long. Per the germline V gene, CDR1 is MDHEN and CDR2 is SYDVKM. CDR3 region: CASSFMERLTGELFF. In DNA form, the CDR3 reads TGTGCCAGCAGTTTTATGGAGAGGTTGACCGGGGAGCTGTTTTTT.

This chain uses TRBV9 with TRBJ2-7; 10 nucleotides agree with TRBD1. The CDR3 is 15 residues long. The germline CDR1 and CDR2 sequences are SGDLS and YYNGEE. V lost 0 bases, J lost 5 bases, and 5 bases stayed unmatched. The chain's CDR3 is CASSVGGTGVDEQYF. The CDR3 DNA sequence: TGTGCCAGCAGCGTAGGAGGGACAGGGGTGGACGAGCAGTACTTC.

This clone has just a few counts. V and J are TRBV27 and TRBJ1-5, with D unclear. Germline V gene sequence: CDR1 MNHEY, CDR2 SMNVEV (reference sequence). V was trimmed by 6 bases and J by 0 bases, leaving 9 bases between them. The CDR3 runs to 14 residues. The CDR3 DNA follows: TGTGCCAGCAGACTGCTAAATAGCAATCAGCCCCAGCATTTT. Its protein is CASRLLNSNQPQHF.

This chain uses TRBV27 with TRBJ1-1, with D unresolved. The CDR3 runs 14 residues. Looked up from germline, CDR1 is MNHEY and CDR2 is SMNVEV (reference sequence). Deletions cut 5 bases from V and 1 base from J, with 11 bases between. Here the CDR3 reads CASSQRDKNTEAFF. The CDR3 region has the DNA TGTGCCAGCAGTCAAAGGGATAAGAACACTGAAGCTTTCTTT.

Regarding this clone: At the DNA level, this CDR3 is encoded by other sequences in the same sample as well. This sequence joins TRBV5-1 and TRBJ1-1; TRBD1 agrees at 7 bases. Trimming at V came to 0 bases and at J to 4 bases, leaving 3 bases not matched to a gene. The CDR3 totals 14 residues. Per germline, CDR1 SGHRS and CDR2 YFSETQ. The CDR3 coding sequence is TGCGCCAGCAGCTTGGGACAGGGAAGCACTGAAGCTTTCTTT. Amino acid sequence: CASSLGQGSTEAFF.

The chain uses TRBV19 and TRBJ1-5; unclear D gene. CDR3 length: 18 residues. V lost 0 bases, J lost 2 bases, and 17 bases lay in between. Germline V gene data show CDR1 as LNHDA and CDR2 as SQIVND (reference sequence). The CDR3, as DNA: TGTGCCAGTAGTATAGATCCCCCGCAGGCGGATGGCAATCAGCCCCAGCATTTT. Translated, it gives CASSIDPPQADGNQPQHF.

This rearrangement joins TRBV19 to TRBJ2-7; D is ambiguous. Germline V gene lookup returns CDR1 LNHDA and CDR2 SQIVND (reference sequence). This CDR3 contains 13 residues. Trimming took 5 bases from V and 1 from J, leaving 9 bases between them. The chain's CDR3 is CASSVTPSYEQYF. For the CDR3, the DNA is TGTGCCAGTAGTGTCACTCCGTCCTACGAGCAGTACTTC.

This CDR3 reads CASSSRVKQETQYF. DNA of the CDR3: TGTGCCAGCAGTTCTCGGGTAAAACAAGAGACCCAGTACTTC. This sequence joins TRBV7-9 and TRBJ2-5; D is unclear. There are 14 residues in the CDR3. Germline V gene data show CDR1 as SEHNR and CDR2 as FQNEAQ (reference sequence). Trimming took off 6 bases at V and 2 bases at J, with 13 bases between the two ends.